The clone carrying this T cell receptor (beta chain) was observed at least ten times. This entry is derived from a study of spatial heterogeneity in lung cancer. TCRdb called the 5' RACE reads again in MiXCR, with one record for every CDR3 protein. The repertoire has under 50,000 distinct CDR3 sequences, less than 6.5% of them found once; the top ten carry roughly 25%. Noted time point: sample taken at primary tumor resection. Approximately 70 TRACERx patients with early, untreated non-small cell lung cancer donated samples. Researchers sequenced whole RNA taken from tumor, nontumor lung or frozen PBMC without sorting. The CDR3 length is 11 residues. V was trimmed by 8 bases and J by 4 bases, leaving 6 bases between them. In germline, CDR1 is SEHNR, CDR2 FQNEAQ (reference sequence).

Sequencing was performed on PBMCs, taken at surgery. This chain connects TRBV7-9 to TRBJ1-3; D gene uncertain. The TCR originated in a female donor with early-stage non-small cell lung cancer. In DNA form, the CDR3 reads TGTGCCAGCTTAGTCGGAAACACCATATATTTT. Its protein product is CASLVGNTIYF.